Shown below are 11 T cell receptor beta chains from a single sample sequenced in a study of T-cell reconstitution after alpha-beta-depleted transplantation in children (dated by TCRdb to about 2016). The treatment or condition label corresponds to: allogeneic hematopoietic cell transplantation with graft depleted of TCRalphabeta T cells and CD19 B cells. The method behind the library was PCR. Sequencing relied on an Illumina HiSeq 2500. TCR library preparation used molecular barcoding, with unique molecular identifiers applied to normalize quantification of the TCRbeta repertoire. Starting from the raw public reads, TCRdb applied fastp trimming at Q25, assembled clones with MiXCR and retained in-frame beta chains. CDR3 protein duplicates are merged, each entry listing the most common genes and DNA. The table for this sample lists approximately 300,000 distinct CDR3 sequences; roughly 12% of them were counted only once. Of the sample, roughly a quarter is held by the ten largest clones.

The sequencing used peripheral blood, collected 180 days after TCRalphabeta/CD19-depleted stem cell transplant. The receptors originated from a male patient between 2 and 10 years old who had a stem cell transplant for chronic granulomatous disease, so the T cells may come from the graft donor.

The table lists this clonotype with many counts. The genes are TRBV12-3 or TRBV12-4 and TRBJ2-5; no reliable D call. The CDR3 totals 13 residues. Trimming shortened V by 6 bases and J by 5 bases, and 13 bases separated the two germline ends. CDR3 sequence: CASSNLPGETQYF. CDR3 nucleotide sequence: TGTGCCAGCAGCAACCTACCCGGTGAGACCCAGTACTTC.

This clonotype has ten or more counts. The chain recombines TRBV11-2 with TRBJ2-3; a weak D match, TRBD2 (6 bases). V shed 1 base and J shed 1 base, with 9 bases lying between them. The CDR3 runs 15 residues. The germline gives CDR1 SGHAT, CDR2 FQNNGV. The CDR3 DNA follows: TGTGCCAGCAGCTTAGTCCTAGCGCGCACAGATACGCAGTATTTT. Its protein product is CASSLVLARTDTQYF.

Ten or more counts support this clonotype. This sequence joins TRBV12-3 or TRBV12-4 and TRBJ2-5, with 8 nucleotides matching TRBD1. With V trimmed by 5 bases and J by 4 bases, 9 bases remained unmatched. This CDR3 is 15 amino acids long. The CDR3 spells CASSPKRQGTETQYF. DNA for the CDR3: TGTGCCAGCAGTCCTAAAAGACAGGGGACAGAGACCCAGTACTTC.

Many counts were recorded for this clonotype. The rearrangement links TRBV27 to TRBJ1-5; no reliable D call. This CDR3 region has 12 residues. The V gene lost 5 bases and the J gene lost 3 bases, with 5 bases spanning the gap. Germline CDR1 reads MNHEY; CDR2 reads SMNVEV (reference sequence). For the CDR3, the DNA is TGTGCCAGCAGTACCAACAATCAGCCCCAGCATTTT. Protein sequence: CASSTNNQPQHF.

This clonotype was observed a few times. The chain combines TRBV14 with TRBJ2-5, with TRBD2 matching over 14 bases. V was clipped by 4 bases and J by 9 bases; unmatched bases: 10. Germline assignment: CDR1 SGHDN and CDR2 FVKESK. The CDR3 runs to 16 residues. The CDR3 loop is CASSPGTSGGPAAQYF. The CDR3 coding sequence is TGTGCCAGCAGCCCGGGGACTAGCGGGGGACCCGCGGCCCAGTACTTC.

This clonotype was counted at least ten times. The chain has TRBV15 and TRBJ1-2; the D is unclear. V lost 3 bases to trimming and J lost 4 bases, with 9 bases between them. Germline V CDR1 and CDR2: LNHNV, YYDKDF (reference sequence). This CDR3 spans 13 amino acids. Written as DNA, the CDR3 is TGTGCCACCAGCAGTTATCCAAGCTATGGCTACACCTTC. This translates into CATSSYPSYGYTF.

This clonotype came up many times. The CDR3 nucleotides are TGTGCCACCTCAGGGATATCCTCTGGGGCCAACGTCCTGACTTTC. Encoded protein: CATSGISSGANVLTF. The genes are TRBV10-3 and TRBJ2-6; possibly TRBD1 for D (5 bases). The CDR3 has 15 amino acids. CDR1 is ENHRY, CDR2 SYGVKD, per germline. V lost 10 bases and J 0 bases, leaving 13 bases between the germline ends.

At least ten counts were recorded for this clonotype. The chain employs TRBV11-2 and TRBJ2-1; 9 bases map to TRBD2. V lost 5 bases, J lost 9 bases, and 11 bases stayed unmatched. The CDR3 loop spans 15 amino acids. CDR1 is SGHAT, CDR2 FQNNGV, per germline. The CDR3 coding sequence is TGTGCCAGCAGCCCGGGGACTAGCCAACGGGTTGAGCAGTTCTTC. Encoded protein: CASSPGTSQRVEQFF.

This clonotype was found a few times. This chain connects TRBV18 to TRBJ2-7; 11 nucleotides agree with TRBD2. There are 22 residues in the CDR3. Per the germline V gene, CDR1 is KGHSH and CDR2 is LQKENI. Trimming took 6 bases from V and 0 from J; bases not matched to a gene: 25. The CDR3 is CASSTRTGVSTSGAFSSYEQYF. The CDR3 DNA sequence: TGTGCCAGCTCGACACGGACAGGGGTATCGACTAGCGGGGCCTTCAGCTCCTACGAGCAGTACTTC.

This clonotype has at least ten counts. The chain recombines TRBV20-1 with TRBJ2-7, with 10 bases that match TRBD2. V lost 2 bases, J lost 1 base, and 2 bases stayed unmatched. The CDR3 loop spans 14 amino acids. Germline-derived CDR1 and CDR2 are DFQATT and SNEGSKA (reference sequence). Written as DNA, the CDR3 is TGCAGTGCTAGACGGACTAGCGGTTCCTACGAGCAGTACTTC. The encoded protein is CSARRTSGSYEQYF.

This clonotype was picked up one time. This could be a read error, since a much larger clone is one nucleotide away. Here the CDR3 omits its conserved ending phenylalanine or tryptophan, so a read error is the likely source. V usage is TRBV20-1 and J usage is TRBJ1-6; D gene unclear. This CDR3 is 14 amino acids long. Germline-derived CDR1 and CDR2 are DFQATT and SNEGSKA (reference sequence). Deletions cut 4 bases from V and 0 bases from J, with 7 bases between. The chain's CDR3 is CSATGSSYNSPLHS. In nucleotides, the CDR3 is TGCAGTGCTACAGGCAGCTCCTATAATTCACCCCTCCACTCT.